This entry is about one T cell receptor (beta chain). Its antigen remains unidentified. Generated by immunoSEQ multiplex PCR, the TCRdb table keeps only in-frame clones and is missing some. The table records more than 110,000 clones, 80% to 95% of them present only once. V shed 4 bases and J 0 bases; nucleotides not matched to a gene: 6. The V gene's germline CDR1 is MGHRA and CDR2 YSYEKL. The CDR3 sequence is 17 residues long. The entry originates in a study of cytotoxic CD8 clonotypes in ibrutinib-treated CLL. In the study overall: Partial responses numbered approximately 24 and complete responses 2; after a median about 6 years, roughly 15 stayed remitted and around 12 progressed. Study conclusions and caveats: Patients showed higher baseline clonality than age-matched healthy donors, and it tracked circulating CD8+ T-cell counts. Public clonotypes, an uncommon group, contracted or remained stable on treatment.

The chain links TRBV4-1 to TRBJ1-1; 12 nucleotides line up with TRBD1. This specimen consisted of PBMCs, obtained after 12 months of ibrutinib treatment. The sequence was obtained from a human donor with chronic lymphocytic leukemia. The CDR3 loop is CASSPGQGARMNTEAFF. CDR3 DNA: TGCGCCAGCAGCCCGGGACAGGGGGCTAGGATGAACACTGAAGCTTTCTTT.